This is a list of T cell receptor beta chains from one sample in a study of blood T cell repertoires in COVID-19. Clones were read by immunoSEQ multiplex PCR, and TCRdb kept only the in-frame ones, dropping some. The profile covers approximately 450,000 clones, with around nine tenths appearing a single time and under 2.5% taken by the ten largest. Sequenced sample: PBMCs or T cells enriched from blood (not recorded which). These receptor sequences come from a woman aged 18-29 years with acute COVID-19. CDR3s include the opening cysteine and the closing phenylalanine or tryptophan. A D gene is named only where the DNA matches it firmly. Clone size is not always given. Where it is, it says once, few, many or a class for expanded clones.

D gene | clone size | J gene | V gene | CDR3 protein | CDR3 DNA
TRBD1 | NA | TRBJ1-2 | TRBV6-5 | CASRLGTDKGYTF | TGTGCCAGCAGGTTAGGGACAGATAAAGGCTACACCTTC
NA | once | TRBJ1-6 | TRBV5-1 | CASSLHRSNYNSPLHF | TGCGCCAGCAGCTTACACAGATCGAACTATAATTCACCCCTCCACTTT
NA | NA | TRBJ2-1 | TRBV4-2 | CASSKVDGGTGWQFF | TGTGCCAGCAGCAAAGTAGACGGGGGAACGGGATGGCAGTTCTTC
TRBD1 | NA | TRBJ2-2 | TRBV12-5 | CASGPGQGARGELFF | TGTGCTAGTGGCCCGGGACAGGGGGCGCGAGGGGAGCTGTTTTTT
NA | NA | TRBJ2-7 | TRBV13 | CASQSVWAGPPYEQYF | TGTGCCAGCCAGTCGGTGTGGGCGGGACCCCCCTACGAGCAGTACTTC
NA | NA | TRBJ2-1 | TRBV9 | CASSVETGKHNEQFF | TGTGCCAGCAGCGTAGAAACCGGGAAACACAATGAGCAGTTCTTC
NA | NA | TRBJ1-5 | TRBV19 | CATSPGRNQPQHF | TGTGCCACCTCCCCAGGGCGCAATCAGCCCCAGCATTTT
NA | NA | TRBJ2-3 | TRBV5-6 | CASSPTGNLRDTQYF | TGTGCCAGCAGCCCCACGGGGAACCTGAGGGATACGCAGTATTTT
TRBD1 | NA | TRBJ2-5 | TRBV28 | CASSSRDRGRQETQYF | TGTGCCAGCAGTTCCCGGGACAGGGGGCGACAAGAGACCCAGTACTTC
TRBD2 | NA | TRBJ2-1 | TRBV15 | CATSRGVAGGYNEQFF | TGTGCCACCAGCAGAGGGGTAGCGGGAGGGTACAATGAGCAGTTCTTC
TRBD1 | NA | TRBJ1-6 | TRBV6-4 | CASSDSWTGNSPLHF | TGTGCCAGCAGTGACTCTTGGACAGGGAACTCACCCCTCCACTTT
TRBD2 | NA | TRBJ2-5 | TRBV9 | CASSPGTTGTQYF | TGTGCCAGCAGCCCCGGGACTACCGGGACCCAGTACTTC
NA | NA | TRBJ1-1 | TRBV2 | CASVRDRDTEAFF | TGTGCCAGCGTCCGAGACAGAGACACTGAAGCTTTCTTT
NA | NA | TRBJ2-1 | TRBV29-1 | CSVARSLSSYNEQFF | TGCAGCGTTGCCAGGTCTTTGAGCTCCTACAATGAGCAGTTCTTC
TRBD1 | NA | TRBJ1-2 | TRBV12-3/TRBV12-4 | CATLTGEGYTF | TGTGCCACCCTTACAGGGGAAGGCTACACCTTC
NA | NA | TRBJ1-4 | TRBV7-9 | CASSPSATMGTNEKLFF | TGTGCCAGCAGCCCTAGCGCGACAATGGGCACTAATGAAAAACTGTTTTTT
NA | NA | TRBJ1-6 | TRBV30 | CAWSGQRNSPLHF | TGTGCCTGGAGTGGACAGCGAAATTCACCCCTCCACTTT
TRBD1 | NA | TRBJ2-3 | TRBV5-6 | CASSVGTGTDTQYF | TGTGCCAGCAGCGTAGGGACAGGAACAGATACGCAGTATTTT
NA | NA | TRBJ2-1 | TRBV5-6 | CASSFVGNEQFF | TGTGCCAGCAGCTTCGTCGGTAATGAGCAGTTCTTC
NA | NA | TRBJ1-6 | TRBV28 | CASTQGRESSPLHF | TGTGCCAGCACCCAGGGTCGGGAGAGTTCACCCCTCCACTTT
NA | NA | TRBJ1-2 | TRBV11-2 | CASSLGSGRGGYTF | TGTGCCAGCAGCTTAGGGTCTGGGAGGGGTGGCTACACCTTC
NA | NA | TRBJ2-2 | TRBV9 | CASSPPGRGTGELFF | TGTGCCAGCAGCCCGCCAGGAAGGGGCACCGGGGAGCTGTTTTTT
NA | NA | TRBJ2-3 | TRBV29-1 | CSVDPQASDTQYF | TGCAGCGTTGATCCCCAGGCTTCCGATACGCAGTATTTT
NA | once | TRBJ2-7 | TRBV4-1 | CASSHGIGGAYEQYF | TGCGCCAGCAGCCACGGAATAGGGGGAGCTTACGAGCAGTACTTC
TRBD1 | NA | TRBJ1-2 | TRBV7-2 | CASSLAGRGQDYGYTF | TGTGCCAGCAGCTTAGCGGGTAGGGGGCAGGACTATGGCTACACCTTC
TRBD1 | once | TRBJ2-7 | TRBV10-3 | CASQTGQGLGEQYF | TGTGCCTCCCAAACGGGACAGGGTCTCGGGGAGCAGTACTTC
NA | NA | TRBJ2-7 | TRBV3-1/TRBV3-2 | CASSQDPNEQYF | TGTGCCAGCAGCCAAGATCCTAACGAGCAGTACTTC
NA | NA | TRBJ1-1 | TRBV6-5 | CASSPGEGAHTEAFF | TGTGCCAGCAGTCCCGGCGAAGGGGCACACACTGAAGCTTTCTTT